The rows below give T cell receptor beta chains drawn from one sample of a study of patients and donors after allogeneic stem cell transplantation. Via MiXCR, TCRdb re-called the RT-PCR reads, giving one row per CDR3 protein. Of approximately 150,000 distinct CDR3 sequences listed, about 24% were seen once; the top ten hold about 25%. Sequenced material: blood, either unsorted or a sorted T cell fraction (not recorded which). The receptor set was obtained from a human donor who was either an allogeneic HSCT recipient or a stem cell or donor lymphocyte infusion donor (not recorded which). It is not recorded whose cells these are; they may come from a transplant donor. Both conserved end residues are trimmed from each CDR3. D genes are given only for firm matches.

d_gene	v_gene	CDR3aa
-	TRBV2	ASSKDSFKNIQY
-	TRBV21-1	ASSNGLAGPIPYEQY
-	TRBV25-1	ASSATGSRATNEKLF
-	TRBV12-3/TRBV12-4	ASRPGLLRDEQF
-	TRBV20-1	SARDIEYEQY
-	TRBV4-2	ASSQDIRQVVLVNTEAF
-	TRBV7-8	ASSFFPGDWNQPQH
TRBD1	TRBV12-3/TRBV12-4	ASSWDSETTGELF
-	TRBV7-2	ASSFTIWEPEQF
-	TRBV7-2	ASSLVSYWGTDTQY
-	TRBV15	ATSRVGGGFNEKLF